One sample yielded the 20 T cell receptor beta chains listed below, sequenced in a study of molecular identifiers for immune sequencing clone quantification. TCRdb independently ran MiXCR on the PCR reads; one entry per CDR3 protein. Among hundreds of thousands of distinct CDR3 sequences listed, around 25% were seen once. Sequencing was done on a sample of naive CD8+ T cells from blood, with Jurkat cell RNA spiked in. The subset: FACS-sorted CD8+CD4-CCR7+CD45RA+ naive T cells. These receptors were obtained from a human donor in good health. Some libraries in this study had Jurkat cell RNA spiked in.

In its sample, this clonotype was seen a few times. The V call is TRBV5-6, the J call TRBJ1-2; D is uncertain. This CDR3 spans 15 amino acids. V was shortened by 3 bases and J by 5 bases, with 17 bases between the two germline ends. CDR1 SGHDT and CDR2 YYEEEE come from the germline V gene. CDR3 in amino acids: CASSSDGFPWYGYTF. CDR3 sequence (DNA): TGTGCCAGCAGCTCGGACGGATTTCCCTGGTATGGCTACACCTTC.

Concerning this clonotype: A clone one base away is much larger, so this may be a read error. Here the CDR3 DNA reads TGCGCCAGCAGCTGGGGACTGACCTACGAGCAGTACTTC. It encodes CASSWGLTYEQYF. V usage is TRBV4-3 and J usage is TRBJ2-7; perhaps TRBD2 as D (6 bases). The CDR3 has 13 amino acids. Germline-derived CDR1 and CDR2 are LGHNA and YSLEER. V lost 5 bases to trimming and J lost 2 bases, with 10 bases between them.

This clonotype appeared many times. The chain has TRBV28 and TRBJ1-1; D remains unclear. The CDR3 contains 13 residues. Deletions cut 3 bases from V and 4 bases from J, with 9 bases between. Germline lookup yields CDR1 MDHEN and CDR2 SYDVKM. CDR3: CASSFIVSTEAFF. The CDR3 DNA reads as TGTGCCAGCAGTTTTATCGTAAGCACTGAAGCTTTCTTT. The full variable domain, its missing parts supplied by reference TRBV28 and TRBJ1-1, is DVKVTQSSRYLVKRTGEKVFLECVQDMDHENMFWYRQDPGLGLRLIYFSYDVKMKEKGDIPEGYSVSREKKERFSLILESASTNQTSMYLCASSFIVSTEAFFGQGTRLTVV.

Note on this clonotype: A much larger clone is a single base away; this may be a read error. The chain joins TRBV7-2 to TRBJ2-7; a possible D gene is TRBD1 (5 bases). Germline assignment: CDR1 SGHTA and CDR2 FQGNSA. The CDR3 totals 14 residues. The chain's CDR3 is CACSFGQGGYEQYF. Written as DNA, the CDR3 is TGTGCCTGCAGCTTCGGGCAGGGCGGCTACGAGCAGTACTTC.

This clonotype has a count of ten or more. The chain joins TRBV5-4 to TRBJ2-7; 8 positions match TRBD1. V lost 2 bases and J lost 2; bases outside the gene matches: 3. Germline CDR1 reads SGHNT; CDR2 reads YYREEE (reference sequence). This CDR3 is built from 14 residues. CDR3 sequence (DNA): TGTGCCAGCAGCTTTCAACAGGGGGCCTACGAGCAGTACTTC. It is translated as CASSFQQGAYEQYF.

This clonotype has a handful of counts. The chain employs TRBV10-3 and TRBJ2-1; possibly TRBD1 or TRBD2 for D (7 bases each). Trimming stripped 6 bases from V and 2 bases from J, with 14 bases between. The V gene's germline CDR1 is ENHRY and CDR2 SYGVKD. The CDR3 runs to 15 residues. CDR3 DNA sequence: TGTGCCATCAGGGATGCAGGGGGGGCCTACAATGAGCAGTTCTTC. It specifies CAIRDAGGAYNEQFF.

In regard to this clonotype: Since the CDR3 does not end with the conserved phenylalanine or tryptophan, this likely comes from a read error. Because the CDR3's place on the DNA is in doubt, the DNA is left out and the CDR3 is given as listed by TCRdb. The genes are TRBV4-1 and TRBJ2-1; TRBD2 is taken as the D call from the table, unchecked against the DNA. From its first to its last residue, the CDR3 has 17 amino acids. The germline V gene has CDR1 MGHRA and CDR2 YSYEKL. The CDR3: CASNLLSGRGSYNKQGV.

At least ten counts were recorded for this clonotype. The CDR3 sequence is CASSVLSGRYTGELFF. The CDR3 coding sequence is TGTGCCAGCAGCGTACTGTCGGGACGGTACACCGGGGAGCTGTTTTTT. V is TRBV9 and J is TRBJ2-2, with D perhaps assigned TRBD1 or TRBD2 (5 bases each). CDR3 size: 16 residues. From germline, CDR1 is SGDLS and CDR2 YYNGEE. With 1 base removed from V and 3 bases from J, the gap between germline ends came to 13 bases.

This clonotype showed up just a few times. This chain joins TRBV20-1 and TRBJ1-1; 8 bases line up with TRBD1. This CDR3 has 13 residues. Germline V lookup: CDR1 DFQATT, CDR2 SNEGSKA (reference sequence). This chain's CDR3 is CSLTGEMNTEAFF. The CDR3 DNA reads TGCAGCCTGACAGGGGAGATGAACACTGAAGCTTTCTTT.

V gene TRBV10-2 combines with J gene TRBJ2-7; TRBD1 agrees at 7 bases. This CDR3 contains 13 residues. V gave up 11 bases and J gave up 5 bases; unmatched junction bases: 12. Germline CDR1 and CDR2: WSHSY and SAAADI. CDR3 sequence: CAGEGAGGHEQYF. The CDR3 DNA reads TGCGCCGGCGAAGGGGCAGGGGGACACGAGCAGTACTTC.

As to this clonotype: It may be a read error: a sequence one base away is much more abundant. The chain uses TRBV7-9 and TRBJ1-1; 7 nucleotides line up with TRBD1. V lost 1 base, J lost 10 bases, and 12 bases stayed unmatched. The germline V gene encodes CDR1 SEHNR and CDR2 FQNEAQ (reference sequence). The CDR3 is made up of 15 amino acids. In DNA, the CDR3 is TGTGCCAGCAGCTTAGGCTCAGGGGCCGACAGGGTAGCTTTCTTT. Translating gives CASSLGSGADRVAFF.

The V gene is TRBV4-3, the J gene TRBJ2-3; D is ambiguous. Trimming removed 1 base at V and 0 bases at J, with 8 bases between. CDR3 length equals 15 residues. Germline assignment: CDR1 LGHNA and CDR2 YSLEER. The CDR3 is CASSQAFPSTDTQYF. The CDR3, as DNA: TGCGCCAGCAGCCAAGCCTTTCCCAGCACAGATACGCAGTATTTT.

This clonotype was observed at least ten times. J is TRBJ2-7 and V is TRBV6-5; no definite D call. There are 13 residues in the CDR3. Trimming took 6 bases from V and 2 from J, leaving 11 bases between them. Germline CDR1 is MNHEY and CDR2 is SVGAGI. The CDR3 DNA reads as TGTGCCAGCAGCTCCGGTGTGGCCTACGAGCAGTACTTC. Translated: CASSSGVAYEQYF.

This clonotype was observed at least ten times. The chain employs TRBV9 and TRBJ2-1; no clear D gene. This CDR3 contains 15 residues. Germline V CDR1 and CDR2: SGDLS, YYNGEE. V was pared by 0 bases and J by 0 bases, with 7 bases between. DNA for the CDR3: TGTGCCAGCAGCGTAGCCTACAGCTCCTACAATGAGCAGTTCTTC. Its protein product is CASSVAYSSYNEQFF.

A note on this clonotype: One end of the junction does not line up with germline, which may come from a read error. The chain uses TRBV5-1 and TRBJ2-1, with 8 nucleotides matching TRBD1. The length of the CDR3 is 15 residues. CDR1 SGHRS and CDR2 YFSETQ come from the germline V gene. The CDR3 region has the DNA TGCGCCAGGAGCTGGACGGCAGGGGGCAGCAATGAGCAGTTCTTC. It specifies CARSWTAGGSNEQFF.

This clonotype was observed at least ten times. The chain has TRBV19 and TRBJ2-7, with D possibly being TRBD2 (6 bases). There are 16 residues in the CDR3. V shed 5 bases and J shed 2 bases, with 19 bases lying between them. Per the germline V gene, CDR1 is LNHDA and CDR2 is SQIVND (reference sequence). For the CDR3, the DNA is TGTGCCAGTAGTGCCGGGCCCCCGGACTATCCCTACGAGCAGTACTTC. Its translation is CASSAGPPDYPYEQYF. The full variable domain, in which reference TRBV19 and TRBJ2-7 provide the parts outside the CDR3, is DGGITQSPKYLFRKEGQNVTLSCEQNLNHDAMYWYRQDPGQGLRLIYYSQIVNDFQKGDIAEGYSVSREKKESFPLTVTSAQKNPTAFYLCASSAGPPDYPYEQYFGPGTRLTVT.

The V call is TRBV27, the J call TRBJ2-5; no reliable D call. The CDR3 contains 13 residues. Trimming removed 3 bases from V and 2 bases from J, with 7 bases in between. CDR1 and CDR2 from the germline V gene are MNHEY and SMNVEV (reference sequence). The CDR3 DNA sequence: TGTGCCAGCAGTTTTTACAGACAAGAGACCCAGTACTTC. As protein: CASSFYRQETQYF.

V gene TRBV4-1 combines with J gene TRBJ1-5; 7 bases match TRBD1. The CDR3 is made up of 15 amino acids. Germline V lookup: CDR1 MGHRA, CDR2 YSYEKL. Trimming took 8 bases from V and 7 from J; bases not matched to a gene: 14. CDR3 residues: CASRPETGLDQPQHF. In DNA, the CDR3 is TGCGCCAGCCGTCCCGAGACAGGGCTAGACCAGCCCCAGCATTTT.

As regards this clonotype: The junction departs from the called germline gene at one end, perhaps through a read error. The J gene is TRBJ2-7, the V gene TRBV5-4; 12 nucleotides line up with TRBD1. Germline assignment: CDR1 SGHNT and CDR2 YYREEE (reference sequence). CDR3 length equals 15 residues. In DNA form, the CDR3 reads TGTGCCAGCAGCCCCGGGACAGGGGGCGGGTACGAGCTGTACTTC. This codes for CASSPGTGGGYELYF. The full variable domain, completed using reference TRBV5-4 and TRBJ2-7, is ETGVTQSPTHLIKTRGQQVTLRCSSQSGHNTVSWYQQALGQGPQFIFQYYREEENGRGNFPPRFSGLQFPNYSSELNVNALELDDSALYLCASSPGTGGGYELYFGPGTRLTVT.

The V gene is TRBV27, the J gene TRBJ2-7, with D perhaps TRBD1 or TRBD2 (5 bases each). Germline CDR1 reads MNHEY; CDR2 reads SMNVEV (reference sequence). The CDR3 has 15 amino acids. Trimming cost V 3 bases and J 4 bases, with 16 bases left between them. CDR3 loop: CASSFRSAEGYEQYF. The CDR3 bases are TGTGCCAGCAGTTTTAGGTCCGCAGAGGGGTACGAGCAGTACTTC.